The source of this T cell receptor (beta chain) is a study of control samples from healthy donors and cancer patients. The repertoire was sequenced with immunoSEQ multiplex PCR; TCRdb's copy has only in-frame clones and lacks some. In the table there are about 120,000 clones, 85% to 90% of which are singletons. The CDR3 runs 14 residues. CDR1 is KGHSH and CDR2 is LQKENI in the germline V gene. Trimming removed 2 bases at V and 0 bases at J, with 7 bases between. The chain links TRBV18 to TRBJ1-1; D not certain. The receptor was isolated from a woman in her seventies in good health. The sequencing sample was made of blood. CDR3 amino acids: CASSPRGLNTEAFF. The CDR3 DNA follows: TGTGCCAGCTCACCAAGAGGGTTGAACACTGAAGCTTTCTTT.